The next 5 T cell receptor beta chains were all read from a single sample in a study of T cells in Graves' hyperthyroidism and ophthalmopathy. Regions amplified from RNA transcripts were the TCR beta CDR3 regions. During a first-round RT-PCR of the TCR CDR3, the HTBI primer set was used. TCRdb reprocessed the multiplex PCR reads with MiXCR, giving one entry per CDR3 protein. Of about 360,000 distinct CDR3 sequences in the sample, 15% to 17% are singletons; the top ten hold around a quarter. Sequenced: blood. The receptors here all came from a young woman with Graves' hyperthyroidism that later progressed to Graves' ophthalmopathy.

Ten or more counts support this clonotype. J is TRBJ1-6 and V is TRBV2; D not resolved. V was clipped by 0 bases and J by 9 bases, with 6 bases between them. The CDR3 consists of 13 residues. Germline values: CDR1 SNHLY, CDR2 FYNNEI. DNA of the CDR3: TGTGCCAGCAGTGAAGCGCGATTTTCACCCCTCCACTTT. Translating it yields CASSEARFSPLHF.

This clonotype showed up just a few times. The chain couples TRBV7-9 to TRBJ1-2, with TRBD1 as a possible D gene (5 bases). Germline values: CDR1 SEHNR, CDR2 FQNEAQ (reference sequence). The V end was cut by 1 base, the J end by 8 bases, with 14 bases between. The CDR3 runs 14 residues. The CDR3 sequence: CASSLGGRGDGYTF. DNA for the CDR3: TGTGCCAGCAGCTTAGGGGGGAGGGGCGACGGCTACACCTTC.

Only a few counts were recorded for this clonotype. This sequence joins TRBV28 and TRBJ1-4; no clear D. CDR3 length: 14 amino acids. Germline values: CDR1 MDHEN, CDR2 SYDVKM. V was cut by 8 bases and J by 7 bases, with 17 bases left in between. The CDR3 spells CASLRDEGGEKLFF. The CDR3 DNA reads TGTGCCAGCTTGAGGGATGAGGGTGGTGAAAAACTGTTTTTT.

This clonotype was observed a single time. V gene TRBV4-1 combines with J gene TRBJ2-1; D perhaps matches TRBD2 (5 bases). The CDR3 is 17 residues long. From germline, CDR1 is MGHRA and CDR2 YSYEKL. V gave up 1 base and J gave up 7 bases, with 20 bases separating them. The CDR3 protein is CASSQVGLAGRGNEQFF. In DNA form, the CDR3 reads TGCGCCAGCAGCCAAGTCGGTCTAGCCGGCAGAGGAAATGAGCAGTTCTTC.

There are many counts of this clonotype. V gene TRBV30 combines with J gene TRBJ2-3; 7 bases are shared with TRBD1. Trimming cost V 2 bases and J 6 bases; bases outside gene matches: 8. This CDR3 spans 14 amino acids. Per germline, CDR1 GTSNPN and CDR2 SVGIG (reference sequence). The chain's CDR3 is CAWSPGQDQDTQYF. CDR3 DNA sequence: TGTGCCTGGAGTCCAGGACAGGATCAGGATACGCAGTATTTT.